A selection of T cell receptor beta chains follows, all from one sample in a study of response to subunit inactivated influenza vaccine. TCRdb re-analysed the RT-PCR reads in MiXCR, keeping a single row per CDR3 protein. Altogether 450,000 to 600,000 distinct CDR3 sequences are present, 7.6% being singletons, with the ten largest covering roughly 13%. The input for sequencing was PBMCs from blood, taken approximately 25 months after vaccination. Receptor source: a man aged 50 to 69 who received an inactivated influenza vaccine. CDR3s include the opening cysteine and the closing phenylalanine or tryptophan. The D gene is left open where the match is weak. Clone size is stated in some rows and not others, as once, few, many or a class when expanded.

CDR3 protein: CASSSPGLADPGEQYF
CDR3 DNA: TGTGCCAGCAGTTCGCCGGGACTAGCGGACCCCGGGGAGCAGTACTTC
D gene: TRBD2
J gene: TRBJ2-7
V gene: TRBV12-3/TRBV12-4
clone size: NA

CDR3 protein: CSARGTAYEQYF
CDR3 DNA: TGCAGTGCTAGAGGGACAGCCTACGAGCAGTACTTC
D gene: NA
J gene: TRBJ2-7
V gene: TRBV20-1
clone size: few

CDR3 protein: CSVEPVRVYNEQFF
CDR3 DNA: TGCAGCGTTGAACCCGTTAGGGTCTACAATGAGCAGTTCTTC
D gene: NA
J gene: TRBJ2-1
V gene: TRBV29-1
clone size: NA

CDR3 protein: CASSSHMNTEAFF
CDR3 DNA: TGTGCCAGCAGCTCCCACATGAACACTGAAGCTTTCTTT
D gene: NA
J gene: TRBJ1-1
V gene: TRBV11-2
clone size: NA

CDR3 protein: CASSSRAHETQYF
CDR3 DNA: TGTGCCAGCAGTAGCAGGGCCCACGAGACCCAGTACTTC
D gene: NA
J gene: TRBJ2-5
V gene: TRBV6-1
clone size: NA

CDR3 protein: CASSLDLVSYNEQFF
CDR3 DNA: TGTGCCAGCAGCTTGGACCTAGTGTCTTACAATGAGCAGTTCTTC
D gene: NA
J gene: TRBJ2-1
V gene: TRBV5-4
clone size: once

CDR3 protein: CASSIDDRAPQPQHF
CDR3 DNA: TGTGCCAGTAGTATAGATGACAGGGCCCCTCAGCCCCAGCATTTT
D gene: TRBD1
J gene: TRBJ1-5
V gene: TRBV19
clone size: few

CDR3 protein: CSARAVLYEQYF
CDR3 DNA: TGCAGTGCTAGAGCCGTGCTCTACGAGCAGTACTTC
D gene: NA
J gene: TRBJ2-7
V gene: TRBV20-1
clone size: many

CDR3 protein: CATSERGGLETQYF
CDR3 DNA: TGTGCCACCAGTGAAAGGGGAGGTCTAGAGACCCAGTACTTC
D gene: NA
J gene: TRBJ2-5
V gene: TRBV24-1
clone size: few

CDR3 protein: CASSSGASGGETQYF
CDR3 DNA: TGCGCCAGCAGCTCAGGGGCTAGCGGGGGAGAGACCCAGTACTTC
D gene: TRBD2
J gene: TRBJ2-5
V gene: TRBV5-1
clone size: NA

CDR3 protein: CAIRGLGNTDTQYF
CDR3 DNA: TGTGCCATCAGGGGACTAGGAAACACAGATACGCAGTATTTT
D gene: TRBD2
J gene: TRBJ2-3
V gene: TRBV10-3
clone size: few

CDR3 protein: CASSQGGTYFWADTQYF
CDR3 DNA: TGTGCCAGCAGCCAGGGCGGGACCTACTTTTGGGCAGATACGCAGTATTTT
D gene: NA
J gene: TRBJ2-3
V gene: TRBV4-2
clone size: many

CDR3 protein: CASSLGSSLWGVETQYF
CDR3 DNA: TGCGCCAGCAGCTTGGGTTCTAGCCTCTGGGGTGTGGAGACCCAGTACTTC
D gene: NA
J gene: TRBJ2-5
V gene: TRBV5-1
clone size: NA

CDR3 protein: CSARTREDGDTQYF
CDR3 DNA: TGCAGTGCCCGTACGCGGGAGGATGGTGATACGCAGTATTTT
D gene: TRBD2
J gene: TRBJ2-3
V gene: TRBV20-1
clone size: few

CDR3 protein: CASSSLDSLSFYEQYF
CDR3 DNA: TGTGCCAGCAGTTCTCTGGACAGCCTTTCGTTTTACGAGCAGTACTTC
D gene: NA
J gene: TRBJ2-7
V gene: TRBV27
clone size: many

CDR3 protein: CATSIRQGTYNEQFF
CDR3 DNA: TGTGCCACCAGCATCAGACAGGGGACCTACAATGAGCAGTTCTTC
D gene: TRBD1
J gene: TRBJ2-1
V gene: TRBV15
clone size: NA

CDR3 protein: CASSFGTGRQETQYF
CDR3 DNA: TGCGCCAGCAGCTTTGGGACGGGACGTCAAGAGACCCAGTACTTC
D gene: NA
J gene: TRBJ2-5
V gene: TRBV5-1
clone size: once

CDR3 protein: CAAYSSYNEQFF
CDR3 DNA: TGTGCTGCCTATAGCTCCTACAATGAGCAGTTCTTC
D gene: NA
J gene: TRBJ2-1
V gene: TRBV6-2/TRBV6-3
clone size: many

CDR3 protein: CASALFQGSYGYTF
CDR3 DNA: TGCGCCAGCGCACTATTTCAGGGATCTTATGGCTACACCTTC
D gene: NA
J gene: TRBJ1-2
V gene: TRBV5-1
clone size: NA

CDR3 protein: CATSRDQGRGYTF
CDR3 DNA: TGTGCCACCAGCAGAGATCAGGGCCGGGGCTACACCTTC
D gene: NA
J gene: TRBJ1-2
V gene: TRBV15
clone size: few

CDR3 protein: CSVALENTGELFF
CDR3 DNA: TGCAGCGTTGCATTGGAGAACACCGGGGAGCTGTTTTTT
D gene: NA
J gene: TRBJ2-2
V gene: TRBV29-1
clone size: few

CDR3 protein: CASRERDSSSYEQYF
CDR3 DNA: TGTGCCAGCAGAGAACGGGACAGCTCTTCGTACGAGCAGTACTTC
D gene: TRBD1
J gene: TRBJ2-7
V gene: TRBV12-3/TRBV12-4
clone size: many

CDR3 protein: CASSLGFARASNEQYF
CDR3 DNA: TGTGCCAGCAGCTTAGGCTTTGCCAGGGCAAGTAACGAGCAGTACTTC
D gene: NA
J gene: TRBJ2-7
V gene: TRBV7-2
clone size: NA

CDR3 protein: CASSLGRLAGEWLSTDTQYF
CDR3 DNA: TGTGCCAGCAGTTTAGGTCGACTAGCGGGAGAGTGGTTGAGCACAGATACGCAGTATTTT
D gene: TRBD2
J gene: TRBJ2-3
V gene: TRBV12-3/TRBV12-4
clone size: NA

CDR3 protein: CASSSGDRSEKLFF
CDR3 DNA: TGTGCCAGCAGCTCGGGAGACCGGAGTGAAAAACTGTTTTTT
D gene: NA
J gene: TRBJ1-4
V gene: TRBV5-6
clone size: NA

CDR3 protein: CASNGLARGEQFF
CDR3 DNA: TGTGCCAGCAACGGACTAGCCCGAGGTGAGCAGTTCTTC
D gene: TRBD2
J gene: TRBJ2-1
V gene: TRBV6-1
clone size: few

CDR3 protein: CSATSGPYEQYF
CDR3 DNA: TGCAGCGCAACTAGCGGCCCCTACGAGCAGTACTTC
D gene: TRBD2
J gene: TRBJ2-7
V gene: TRBV20-1
clone size: few

CDR3 protein: CSASSGQGAYNEQFF
CDR3 DNA: TGCAGTGCCTCCTCGGGACAGGGAGCCTACAATGAGCAGTTCTTC
D gene: TRBD1
J gene: TRBJ2-1
V gene: TRBV20-1
clone size: NA

CDR3 protein: CASSLDGWGDFDGYTF
CDR3 DNA: TGCGCCAGCAGCTTGGACGGTTGGGGGGACTTTGATGGCTACACCTTC
D gene: NA
J gene: TRBJ1-2
V gene: TRBV5-1
clone size: many

CDR3 protein: CASRITGLSNQPQHF
CDR3 DNA: TGTGCCAGCAGGATTACAGGGTTAAGCAATCAGCCCCAGCATTTT
D gene: NA
J gene: TRBJ1-5
V gene: TRBV6-1
clone size: few

CDR3 protein: CASSVDRAKSTDTQYF
CDR3 DNA: TGTGCCAGCAGCGTAGACAGGGCCAAAAGCACAGATACGCAGTATTTT
D gene: NA
J gene: TRBJ2-3
V gene: TRBV9
clone size: NA

CDR3 protein: CSAGTGYPQETQYF
CDR3 DNA: TGCAGTGCCGGAACAGGTTATCCTCAAGAGACCCAGTACTTC
D gene: NA
J gene: TRBJ2-5
V gene: TRBV20-1
clone size: NA

CDR3 protein: CASSMDGTQYF
CDR3 DNA: TGCGCCAGCAGCATGGACGGCACGCAGTATTTT
D gene: NA
J gene: TRBJ2-3
V gene: TRBV5-1
clone size: NA

CDR3 protein: CSAEQGYEQYF
CDR3 DNA: TGCAGTGCCGAACAGGGTTACGAGCAGTACTTC
D gene: NA
J gene: TRBJ2-7
V gene: TRBV20-1
clone size: many

CDR3 protein: CASSRGPTPDTQYF
CDR3 DNA: TGTGCCAGTAGTCGGGGCCCCACCCCAGATACGCAGTATTTT
D gene: NA
J gene: TRBJ2-3
V gene: TRBV19
clone size: many

CDR3 protein: CASSPTDYHISYNEQFF
CDR3 DNA: TGTGCCAGCAGCCCGACCGACTACCACATCTCCTACAATGAGCAGTTCTTC
D gene: NA
J gene: TRBJ2-1
V gene: TRBV7-9
clone size: NA

CDR3 protein: CASSSRTGDSNQPQHF
CDR3 DNA: TGCGCCAGCAGCTCCCGGACAGGGGACAGCAATCAGCCCCAGCATTTT
D gene: TRBD1
J gene: TRBJ1-5
V gene: TRBV5-1
clone size: many

CDR3 protein: CSVDQGTGGGGNEKLFF
CDR3 DNA: TGCAGCGTTGATCAAGGGACAGGGGGCGGTGGTAATGAAAAACTGTTTTTT
D gene: TRBD1
J gene: TRBJ1-4
V gene: TRBV29-1
clone size: few

CDR3 protein: CAWSKTSGTPRELFF
CDR3 DNA: TGTGCCTGGAGTAAGACTAGCGGGACCCCCCGGGAGCTGTTTTTT
D gene: TRBD2
J gene: TRBJ2-2
V gene: TRBV30
clone size: NA

CDR3 protein: CSVAALPSRNEQFF
CDR3 DNA: TGCAGCGTTGCTGCCTTACCGTCTCGGAATGAGCAGTTCTTC
D gene: NA
J gene: TRBJ2-1
V gene: TRBV29-1
clone size: NA

CDR3 protein: CASSPTPGAFNEKLFF
CDR3 DNA: TGTGCCAGCAGTCCAACCCCAGGGGCGTTTAATGAAAAACTGTTTTTT
D gene: NA
J gene: TRBJ1-4
V gene: TRBV7-6
clone size: few